This T cell receptor (beta chain) comes out of a study of control samples from healthy donors and cancer patients. Profiled with immunoSEQ multiplex PCR; TCRdb holds only in-frame clones, not every one. The sample consists of 75,000 or so clones, about nine tenths of them appearing once. The CDR3 runs 15 residues. Trimming took 7 bases from V and 5 from J, leaving 17 bases between them. The V gene's germline CDR1 is SEHNR and CDR2 FQNEAQ (reference sequence). This chain uses TRBV7-9 with TRBJ1-4, with D possibly matching TRBD1 (6 bases). The material sequenced was PBMCs. This clonotype originated in a man aged 55 to 70 with colorectal cancer. The CDR3 sequence: CASTKGDIENEKLFF. CDR3 DNA: TGTGCCAGCACTAAGGGGGATATCGAAAATGAAAAACTGTTTTTT.